This T cell receptor (beta chain) was identified in a study of CD8 T cells in ankylosing spondylitis. The study's findings and limits: What seemed typical of ankylosing spondylitis blood was a TCR beta motif built from eight highly homologous variants. In reactive arthritis synovial fluid and blood, some motif variants had been reported before.

V lost 8 bases, J lost 3 bases, and 6 bases stayed unmatched. The CDR3 is 16 residues long. Looked up from germline, CDR1 is MNHNS and CDR2 is SASEGT. Quantitative barcoded 5'-RACE was used to prepare TCR beta libraries. TCRdb reanalysed the 5' RACE reads using MiXCR and keeps one entry per CDR3 protein. The sample has around 450,000 distinct CDR3 sequences, roughly a quarter seen once. Details on this clonotype: Its antigen is unidentified.

This TCR derives from a male donor with ankylosing spondylitis. The V call is TRBV6-1, the J call TRBJ2-2; 13 nucleotides line up with TRBD2. Material: blood, either unsorted or a sorted T cell fraction (not recorded which). CDR3 sequence: CASAGLAGPYTGELFF. In nucleotides, the CDR3 is TGTGCCAGCGCGGGACTAGCGGGACCTTACACCGGGGAGCTGTTTTTT.